This entry lists 2 T cell receptor beta chains sequenced from one sample in a study of shared clonotypes between healthy human individuals. Profiled with immunoSEQ multiplex PCR; TCRdb holds only in-frame clones, not every one. The table has about 2.1 million clones, roughly 93% seen once. Positive CCR7 selection of CD45RO-negative cells yielded the naive CD8 cells, and terminally differentiated effector memory CD45RA+ cells were excluded. Sequences were obtained from naive CD8+ T cells from PBMCs. These receptors all stem from a man younger than 35 in good health. Some clones in this sample may be carry-over from other donors' samples.

The chain carries TRBV27 and TRBJ1-2; 9 bases fit TRBD1. The length of the CDR3 is 15 residues. J gave up 4 bases and V 3 bases, and 6 bases lay outside the gene matches. The V gene's germline CDR1 is MNHEY and CDR2 SMNVEV (reference sequence). CDR3: CASSFTGGEGYGYTF. The DNA for the CDR3 is TGTGCCAGCAGTTTTACAGGGGGCGAAGGCTATGGCTACACCTTC.

The rearrangement uses TRBV5-1 and TRBJ2-1; the D is unclear. V lost 3 bases, J lost 7 bases, and 5 bases lay in between. Germline CDR1 and CDR2: SGHRS and YFSETQ. The CDR3 contains 11 residues. Written as DNA, the CDR3 is TGCGCCAGCAGCTCAATTAATGAGCAGTTCTTC. Protein product: CASSSINEQFF. Using reference TRBV5-1 and TRBJ2-1 for the parts outside the CDR3, the full variable domain is KAGVTQTPRYLIKTRGQQVTLSCSPISGHRSVSWYQQTPGQGLQFLFEYFSETQRNKGNFPGRFSGRQFSNSRSEMNVSTLELGDSALYLCASSSINEQFFGPGTRLTVL.